This T cell receptor beta chain appears in the sequencing data of a study of T cell changes during pregnancy in multiple sclerosis. Sequencing was performed with immunoSEQ multiplex PCR; in TCRdb, only in-frame clones are kept and a portion is missing. The repertoire consists of almost 35,000 clones, with just over 90% occurring once and the leading ten covering approximately 11%. Here the sequenced sample was CD8+ T cells from peripheral blood mononuclear cells, taken before pregnancy. This receptor was identified in a female donor with multiple sclerosis, enrolled in a pregnancy study.

The CDR3 nucleotides are TGTGCCAGCAGGCCCACGGCTGGGCGGGGGCACACAGATACGCAGTATTTT. Its translation: CASRPTAGRGHTDTQYF. The genes are TRBV7-9 and TRBJ2-3; TRBD2 is a possible D gene (7 bases). The CDR3 is made up of 17 amino acids. V was trimmed by 6 bases and J by 2 bases, leaving 21 bases between them. Germline assignment: CDR1 SEHNR and CDR2 FQNEAQ (reference sequence).